The present T cell receptor (beta chain) was sequenced within a study of cytomegalovirus exposure and HLA in healthy donors. The PCR made use of 60 Vbeta and 13 Jbeta primers. Using immunoSEQ multiplex PCR, the repertoire was profiled, and TCRdb retains in-frame clones only, with some absent. This table holds about 90,000 clones. At collection, donors were nominally healthy, but unrecorded immune exposures were probable. Note on this clone: Its antigen is undetermined.

Study conclusions and caveats: Follow-up analysis later connected one missense variant in DCLRE1C with trimming of TCR beta V- and J-genes. Rarity characterized most TCR sequences, yet some public TCRs appeared in many donors. According to reports, the classifier identified cytomegalovirus status with high specificity and sensitivity.

The CDR3 is 14 residues long. The germline gives CDR1 SGHRS, CDR2 YFSETQ. V lost 4 bases to trimming and J lost 3 bases, with 14 bases between them. V gene TRBV5-1 combines with J gene TRBJ2-7; perhaps TRBD2 as D (5 bases). The specimen sequenced was PBMCs. The clonotype was recovered from a woman in her thirties in good health and CMV-seronegative. The CDR3 nucleotides are TGCGCCAGCAGCGCAGCCGGAGGCAGCTACGAGCAGTACTTC. It specifies CASSAAGGSYEQYF.